This T cell receptor beta chain was recorded in a study of blood T cell repertoires in COVID-19. Germline assignment: CDR1 LNHDA and CDR2 SQIVND (reference sequence). Germline trimming cut 5 bases from V and 3 bases from J; bases unmatched to any gene: 4. The CDR3 totals 15 residues. Libraries were prepared by immunoSEQ multiplex PCR; TCRdb keeps only in-frame clonotypes and omits some of them. This table holds about 200,000 clones, 85% found once. The sample consisted of PBMCs or T cells enriched from blood (not recorded which). The sequence derives from a man in his forties or fifties who had recovered from COVID-19. The chain has TRBV19 and TRBJ2-3; TRBD2 agrees at 11 bases. The CDR3 sequence: CASSVAGGRTDTQYF. In nucleotides, the CDR3 is TGTGCCAGTAGTGTAGCGGGAGGGAGGACAGATACGCAGTATTTT.